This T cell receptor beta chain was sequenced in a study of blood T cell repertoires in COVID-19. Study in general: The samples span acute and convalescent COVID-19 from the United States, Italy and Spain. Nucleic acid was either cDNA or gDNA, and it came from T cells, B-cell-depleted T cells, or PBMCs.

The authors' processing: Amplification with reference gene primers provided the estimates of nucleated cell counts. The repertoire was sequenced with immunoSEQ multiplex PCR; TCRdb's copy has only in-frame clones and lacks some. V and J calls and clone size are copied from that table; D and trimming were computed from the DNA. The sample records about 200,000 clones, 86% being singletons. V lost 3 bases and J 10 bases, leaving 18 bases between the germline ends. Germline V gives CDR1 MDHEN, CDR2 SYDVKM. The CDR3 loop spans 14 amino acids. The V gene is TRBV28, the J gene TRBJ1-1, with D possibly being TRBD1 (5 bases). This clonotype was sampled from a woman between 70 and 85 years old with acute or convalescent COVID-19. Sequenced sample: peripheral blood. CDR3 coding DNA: TGTGCCAGCAGTTTGGAAGCCAGGGCGGGATCAGCTTTCTTT. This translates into CASSLEARAGSAFF.